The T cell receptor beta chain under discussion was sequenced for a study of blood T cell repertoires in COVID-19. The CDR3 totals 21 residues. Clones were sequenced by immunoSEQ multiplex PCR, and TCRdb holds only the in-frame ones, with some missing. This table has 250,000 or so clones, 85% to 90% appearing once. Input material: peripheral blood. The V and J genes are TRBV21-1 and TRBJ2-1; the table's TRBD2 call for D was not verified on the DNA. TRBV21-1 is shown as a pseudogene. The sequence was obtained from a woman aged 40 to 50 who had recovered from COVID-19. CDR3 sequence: CASSKVWPRLAGLALADEQFF. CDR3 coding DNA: TGTGCCAGCAGCAAAGTGTGGCCAAGGTTAGCGGGACTAGCGCTAGCAGATGAGCAGTTCTTC.